Presented here are 23 T cell receptor beta chains from one specimen sequenced in a study of cytomegalovirus exposure and HLA in healthy donors. Primers included in the PCR were 60 Vbeta and 13 Jbeta primers. Assay: immunoSEQ multiplex PCR; the TCRdb copy retains only in-frame clones and omits some. The sample contains around 100,000 clones, less than 80% of which appear only once. The specimen was PBMCs. The receptors originated from a man aged 25 to 40 in good health and CMV-seropositive.

The rearrangement links TRBV19 to TRBJ1-6, with 7 bases matching TRBD1. Germline V lookup: CDR1 LNHDA, CDR2 SQIVND (reference sequence). The CDR3 is 14 amino acids. The J segment lost 6 bases and the V segment lost 5 bases, leaving 4 bases of the junction unmatched. CDR3 nucleotides: TGTGCCAGTAGTGGACAGGTGGCTAATTCACCCCTCCACTTT. This encodes CASSGQVANSPLHF.

This chain uses TRBV21-1 with TRBJ1-5; the table's D call TRBD1 went unverified against the DNA. TRBV21-1 represents a pseudogene. The CDR3 length is 14 residues. CDR3 residues: CASSKVTGMEPQHF. CDR3 DNA sequence: TGTGCCAGCAGCAAAGTCACAGGTATGGAGCCCCAGCATTTT.

The V and J genes are TRBV6-1 and TRBJ1-2, with a possible D match to TRBD1 (5 bases). Germline CDR1 MNHNS, CDR2 SASEGT. The CDR3 has 12 amino acids. Trimming shortened V by 6 bases and J by 13 bases, and 18 bases separated the two germline ends. As DNA, the CDR3 is TGTGCCAGCAGGGAGGAGGGGCCGCGAACCACCTTC. It translates to CASREEGPRTTF.

The chain employs TRBV5-4 and TRBJ1-1; D not resolved. Germline-derived CDR1 and CDR2 are SGHNT and YYREEE (reference sequence). The V and J ends lost 2 bases and 1 base respectively, with 9 bases between them. This CDR3 region has 14 residues. CDR3 DNA sequence: TGTGCCAGCAGCTTCCTGACGGGGAACACTGAAGCTTTCTTT. This encodes CASSFLTGNTEAFF.

This clone has a handful of counts. The chain links TRBV11-3 to TRBJ2-7; TRBD1 is a possible D gene (7 bases). Looked up from germline, CDR1 is SGHNT and CDR2 is YENEEA. V lost 5 bases, J lost 5 bases, and 19 bases lay in between. There are 15 residues in the CDR3. CDR3 region: CASSRLQGSGDEQYF. In nucleotides, the CDR3 is TGTGCCAGCAGCAGACTACAGGGGTCGGGGGACGAGCAGTACTTC.

V gene TRBV5-5 combines with J gene TRBJ2-7; 7 bases line up with TRBD1. The CDR3 length is 15 residues. V gave up 3 bases and J gave up 7 bases; unmatched junction bases: 13. CDR1 is SGHKS and CDR2 is YYEKEE in the germline V gene (reference sequence). CDR3 in DNA: TGTGCCAGCAGCTACGACGGGACAGAGCTACTGGAGCAGTACTTC. It specifies CASSYDGTELLEQYF.

CDR3 sequence (DNA): TGTGCCAGCAGCTTAGGATGGCTAGCGGGGGGGCCCGGAAACATTCAGTACTTC. Its translation: CASSLGWLAGGPGNIQYF. V gene TRBV7-8 combines with J gene TRBJ2-4; 12 nucleotides match TRBD2. The CDR3 runs to 18 residues. Unmatched junction bases numbered 10, after V lost 1 base and J lost 6 bases. Per germline, CDR1 SGHVS and CDR2 FQNEAQ.

The chain is built from TRBV6-5 and TRBJ2-1, with D possibly TRBD2 on 6 matching bases. Germline CDR1 is MNHEY and CDR2 is SVGAGI. The CDR3 loop spans 15 amino acids. Trimming took 6 bases from V and 8 from J, leaving 20 bases between them. The CDR3 is CASSPPGVRGYEQFF. In DNA, the CDR3 is TGTGCCAGCAGCCCCCCCGGGGTTCGGGGGTATGAGCAGTTCTTC.

CDR3 region: CASSRAGTAFF. The CDR3 nucleotides are TGTGCCAGCAGCCGAGCGGGCACAGCTTTCTTT. The V and J genes are TRBV5-6 and TRBJ1-1; D uncertain. V lost 4 bases to trimming and J lost 10 bases, with 11 bases between them. The CDR3 spans 11 residues. Germline V gene lookup returns CDR1 SGHDT and CDR2 YYEEEE.

J is TRBJ2-7 and V is TRBV7-9, with a weak D call TRBD1 (7 bases). The CDR3 runs to 14 residues. Germline V gene lookup returns CDR1 SEHNR and CDR2 FQNEAQ (reference sequence). Trimming removed 5 bases from V and 9 bases from J, with 20 bases in between. DNA for the CDR3: TGTGCCAGCAGCCGCGGGACAGCCACGTCGGTGCAGTACTTC. Its protein product is CASSRGTATSVQYF.

The rearrangement uses TRBV27 and TRBJ2-5; no definite D call. V gave up 2 bases and J gave up 1 base, with 8 bases separating them. Germline assignment: CDR1 MNHEY and CDR2 SMNVEV (reference sequence). This CDR3 spans 14 amino acids. This CDR3 is CASSLTPLQETQYF. CDR3 sequence (DNA): TGTGCCAGCAGTTTAACTCCCCTCCAAGAGACCCAGTACTTC.

The rearrangement joins TRBV6-5 to TRBJ1-1; maybe TRBD1 (5 bases). Trimming left V 9 bases short and J 5 bases short, with 16 bases between. CDR3 length: 13 residues. Germline CDR1 reads MNHEY; CDR2 reads SVGAGI. The CDR3 sequence: CASLRQGTTEAFF. The CDR3 coding sequence is TGTGCCAGTCTCAGGCAGGGAACAACTGAAGCTTTCTTT.

The chain employs TRBV2 and TRBJ2-1; TRBD1 matches 9 bases. The V segment lost 5 bases and the J segment 7 bases; nucleotides outside the gene matches: 12. The CDR3 extends over 16 amino acids. From germline, CDR1 is SNHLY and CDR2 FYNNEI. This chain's CDR3 is CASSLTGQGRTNEQFF. DNA for the CDR3: TGTGCCAGCAGTCTAACCGGACAGGGGAGGACTAATGAGCAGTTCTTC.

The rearrangement links TRBV4-1 to TRBJ2-7; 7 nucleotides agree with TRBD1. The ends lost 2 bases at V and 2 bases at J; junction bases unmatched: 6. Germline V CDR1 and CDR2: MGHRA, YSYEKL. There are 15 residues in the CDR3. As DNA, the CDR3 is TGCGCCAGCAGCCAAATTTGGGACAGCCCCTACGAGCAGTACTTC. Translating it yields CASSQIWDSPYEQYF.

The chain couples TRBV19 to TRBJ1-1; TRBD1 matches at 8 bases. V lost 7 bases, J lost 4 bases, and 8 bases stayed unmatched. Germline CDR1 reads LNHDA; CDR2 reads SQIVND (reference sequence). The CDR3 spans 14 residues. CDR3 nucleotide sequence: TGTGCCAGTACTCTAGGACAGGGAGGCACTGAAGCTTTCTTT. Residues: CASTLGQGGTEAFF.

The rearrangement joins TRBV4-2 to TRBJ2-5, with D perhaps matching TRBD1 (6 bases). CDR3 length: 15 amino acids. Germline V lookup: CDR1 LGHNA, CDR2 YNFKEQ. Trimming removed 5 bases at V and 3 bases at J, with 16 bases between. CDR3 sequence reads: CASSTGNRAEETQYF. Written as DNA, the CDR3 is TGTGCCAGCAGCACCGGTAACAGGGCCGAAGAGACCCAGTACTTC.

This chain uses TRBV7-9 with TRBJ2-2, with TRBD1 matching over 12 bases. The V gene's germline CDR1 is SEHNR and CDR2 FQNEAQ (reference sequence). This CDR3 region has 16 residues. Trimming cost V 3 bases and J 6 bases; bases outside gene matches: 5. The CDR3 nucleotides are TGTGCCAGCAGCTTGAGGGACAGGGGGCCGGCCGGGGAGCTGTTTTTT. Protein: CASSLRDRGPAGELFF.

This clone was counted once. This chain joins TRBV4-2 and TRBJ2-3; 11 nucleotides align to TRBD2. The germline V gene has CDR1 LGHNA and CDR2 YNFKEQ. Losses at the gene ends were 0 bases for V and 2 bases for J; bases not matched to a gene: 16. The CDR3 extends over 21 amino acids. Written as DNA, the CDR3 is TGTGCCAGCAGCCAAGAAGTGACTAGCGGGGTTGGGGGAGGACTCACAGATACGCAGTATTTT. This sequence encodes CASSQEVTSGVGGGLTDTQYF.

The gene calls are TRBV6-1 and TRBJ1-5, with D hard to call. Trimming removed 11 bases at V and 0 bases at J, with 17 bases between. Germline values: CDR1 MNHNS, CDR2 SASEGT. CDR3 length: 15 amino acids. CDR3 loop: CAVAADPYSNQPQHF. Here the CDR3 DNA reads TGTGCCGTCGCGGCAGACCCATATAGCAATCAGCCCCAGCATTTT.

The gene calls are TRBV28 and TRBJ2-6; D gene ambiguous. The CDR3 spans 15 residues. V lost 6 bases and J 0 bases, leaving 9 bases between the germline ends. CDR1 and CDR2 (germline): MDHEN, SYDVKM. CDR3 region: CASSLTGSGANVLTF. Here the CDR3 DNA reads TGTGCCAGCAGCCTAACGGGCTCTGGGGCCAACGTCCTGACTTTC.

The V and J genes are TRBV7-2 and TRBJ2-3; possibly TRBD2 for D (5 bases). V lost 5 bases and J lost 7, with 7 bases in between. Germline CDR1 is SGHTA and CDR2 is FQGNSA. The CDR3 runs to 11 residues. CDR3 nucleotides: TGTGCCAGCAGCCCCGGGAATACGCAGTATTTT. Translating gives CASSPGNTQYF.

The chain has TRBV7-9 and TRBJ1-2, with 10 positions matching TRBD1. Germline lookup yields CDR1 SEHNR and CDR2 FQNEAQ (reference sequence). The CDR3 spans 13 residues. J gave up 8 bases and V 6 bases, and 6 bases lay outside the gene matches. The CDR3 nucleotides are TGTGCCAGCAGACCGACAGGGGGCTACGGCTACACCTTC. As protein: CASRPTGGYGYTF.

The J gene is TRBJ2-7, the V gene TRBV11-3; 8 positions match TRBD1. CDR3 length: 14 amino acids. After removal of 4 bases from V and 2 bases from J, the junction contained 4 bases not matched to a gene. Germline values: CDR1 SGHNT, CDR2 YENEEA. The CDR3 DNA reads TGTGCCAGCAGCTCCATGGACAGGGCCTACGAGCAGTACTTC. Its protein is CASSSMDRAYEQYF. Variable domain in full (rest from reference TRBV11-3 and TRBJ2-7): EAGVVQSPRYKIIEKKQPVAFWCNPISGHNTLYWYLQNLGQGPELLIRYENEEAVDDSQLPKDRFSAERLKGVDSTLKIQPAELGDSAVYLCASSSMDRAYEQYFGPGTRLTVT.